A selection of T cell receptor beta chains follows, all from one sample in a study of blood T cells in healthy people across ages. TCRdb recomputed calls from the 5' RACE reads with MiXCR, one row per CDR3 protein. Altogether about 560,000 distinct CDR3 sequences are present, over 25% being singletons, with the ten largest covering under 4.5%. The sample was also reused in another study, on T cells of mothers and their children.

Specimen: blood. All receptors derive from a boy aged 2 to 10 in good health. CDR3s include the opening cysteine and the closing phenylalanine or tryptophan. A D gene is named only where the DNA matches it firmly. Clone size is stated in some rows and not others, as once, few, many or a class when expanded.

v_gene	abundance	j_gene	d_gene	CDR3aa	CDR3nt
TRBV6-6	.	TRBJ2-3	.	CASSYRASTDTQYF	TGTGCCAGCAGTTATAGAGCTAGCACAGATACGCAGTATTTT
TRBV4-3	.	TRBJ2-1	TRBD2	CASSQDQLAAPYNEQFF	TGCGCCAGCAGCCAAGATCAACTAGCGGCTCCCTACAATGAGCAGTTCTTC
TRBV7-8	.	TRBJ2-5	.	CASSLRPLDIKTQYF	TGTGCCAGCAGCTTACGGCCCCTGGATATTAAGACCCAGTACTTC
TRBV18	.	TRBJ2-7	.	CASSPGGENEQYF	TGTGCCAGCTCACCGGGTGGGGAGAACGAGCAGTACTTC
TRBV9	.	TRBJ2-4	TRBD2	CVSSVEGWTSGPLAKNIQYF	TGTGTCAGCAGCGTAGAAGGGTGGACTAGCGGGCCTCTAGCCAAAAACATTCAGTACTTC
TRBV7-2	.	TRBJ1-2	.	CASSLARGGPYGYTF	TGTGCCAGCAGCTTAGCGCGAGGTGGGCCCTATGGCTACACCTTC
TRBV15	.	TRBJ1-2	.	CATSRDRKGTGYTF	TGTGCCACCAGCAGAGATCGGAAGGGGACGGGCTACACCTTC
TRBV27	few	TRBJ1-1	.	CASSLIRARVGTEAFF	TGTGCCAGCAGTTTAATCCGGGCCAGGGTTGGCACTGAAGCTTTCTTT
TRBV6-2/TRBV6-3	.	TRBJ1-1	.	CASSYSLAGSTEAFF	TGTGCCAGCAGTTACTCTTTAGCGGGATCCACTGAAGCTTTCTTT
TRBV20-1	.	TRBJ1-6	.	CSARNDFNSPLHF	TGCAGTGCTAGAAACGATTTTAATTCACCCCTCCACTTT
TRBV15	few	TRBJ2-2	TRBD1	CASAGQGSDTGELFF	TGTGCCTCCGCCGGACAGGGAAGTGACACCGGGGAGCTGTTTTTT
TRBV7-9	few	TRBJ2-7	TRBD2	CASSGLAGGPGSYEQYF	TGTGCCAGCAGTGGACTAGCGGGAGGGCCTGGTTCCTACGAGCAGTACTTC
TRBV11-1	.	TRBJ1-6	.	CASSLWESYSPLHF	TGTGCCAGCAGCTTATGGGAGAGTTATTCACCCCTCCACTTT
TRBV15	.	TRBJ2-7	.	CATSRAMQGTYEQYF	TGTGCCACCAGCAGAGCAATGCAGGGAACCTACGAGCAGTACTTC
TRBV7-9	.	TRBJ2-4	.	CASSSKGGNIQYF	TGTGCTAGCAGCAGCAAGGGCGGAAACATTCAGTACTTC
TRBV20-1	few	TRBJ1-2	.	CSARDPEGNYGYTF	TGCAGTGCTAGAGATCCAGAGGGGAACTATGGCTACACCTTC
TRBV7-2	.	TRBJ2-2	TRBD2	CASRPGTSPGELFF	TGTGCCAGCAGGCCTGGGACTAGCCCCGGGGAGCTGTTTTTT
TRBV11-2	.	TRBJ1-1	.	CASSLAVGGNTEAFF	TGTGCCAGCAGCCTCGCCGTCGGGGGTAACACTGAAGCTTTCTTT
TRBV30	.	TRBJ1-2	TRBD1	CAWSGTTGGDQGFNYGHTF	TGTGCCTGGAGTGGGACGACAGGGGGGGATCAGGGCTTCAACTATGGCCACACCTTC
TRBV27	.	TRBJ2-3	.	CASSHRAADTQYF	TGTGCCAGCAGCCACAGGGCGGCAGATACGCAGTATTTT
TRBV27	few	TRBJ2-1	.	CASSLGSATVEQFF	TGTGCCAGCAGTTTAGGATCCGCTACTGTTGAGCAGTTCTTC
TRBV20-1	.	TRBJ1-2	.	CSAKTGLNYGYTF	TGCAGTGCTAAGACAGGTCTTAACTATGGCTACACCTTC
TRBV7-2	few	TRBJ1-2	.	CASSLEPPFGYTF	TGTGCCAGCAGCTTAGAACCGCCCTTTGGCTACACCTTC
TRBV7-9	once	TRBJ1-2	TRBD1	CASSLGQGRWYGYTF	TGTGCCAGCAGCTTAGGACAGGGGCGGTGGTATGGCTACACCTTC
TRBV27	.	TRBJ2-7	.	CASSPTRPSSYEQYF	TGTGCCAGCAGTCCCACCAGGCCTAGCTCCTACGAGCAGTACTTC
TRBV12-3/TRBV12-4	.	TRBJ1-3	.	CASSLLLDSGNTIYF	TGTGCCAGCAGTTTATTGCTGGACTCTGGAAACACCATATATTTT
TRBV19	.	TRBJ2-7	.	CASRRDSASYEQYF	TGTGCCAGTAGGCGGGACTCGGCGTCCTACGAGCAGTACTTC
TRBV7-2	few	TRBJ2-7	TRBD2	CASSSTLSGSGTSEQYF	TGTGCCAGCAGCTCAACCCTAAGCGGGAGCGGGACAAGCGAGCAGTACTTC
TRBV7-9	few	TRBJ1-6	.	CASSAPEGEVYNSPLHF	TGTGCCAGCAGCGCCCCGGAGGGGGAGGTCTATAATTCACCCCTCCACTTT
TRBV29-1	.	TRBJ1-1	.	CSVGYLGRQAFQAFF	TGCAGCGTAGGATATTTGGGCCGACAAGCCTTCCAAGCTTTCTTT
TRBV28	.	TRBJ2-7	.	CASSSRTTLQGWEQYF	TGTGCCAGCAGTTCCCGGACGACCCTACAGGGTTGGGAGCAGTACTTC
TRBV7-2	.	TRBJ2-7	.	CASSLALWTKYEQYF	TGTGCCAGCAGCTTAGCTCTGTGGACGAAATACGAGCAGTACTTC
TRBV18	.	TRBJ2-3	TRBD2	CASSRDSGTSDTQYF	TGTGCCAGCTCACGAGATAGCGGGACGTCAGATACGCAGTATTTT
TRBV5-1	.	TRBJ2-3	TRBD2	CASSSGLAGSTDTQYF	TGCGCCAGCAGCTCAGGCCTAGCGGGGAGCACAGATACGCAGTATTTT
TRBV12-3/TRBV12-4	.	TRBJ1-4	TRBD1	CASSVRDRGEKLFF	TGTGCCAGCAGCGTCCGGGACAGGGGCGAAAAACTGTTTTTT
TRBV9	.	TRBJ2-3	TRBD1	CASSVDATGGKDTQYF	TGTGCCAGCAGCGTAGACGCGACAGGGGGTAAAGATACGCAGTATTTT
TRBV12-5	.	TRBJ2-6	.	CASGLVRGRASSGANVLTF	TGTGCTAGTGGTTTGGTACGCGGCAGGGCCAGCTCTGGGGCCAACGTCCTGACTTTC
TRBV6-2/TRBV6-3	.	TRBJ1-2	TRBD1	CASNPSGQEYGYTF	TGTGCCAGCAACCCTAGTGGACAGGAATATGGCTACACCTTC
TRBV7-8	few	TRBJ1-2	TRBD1	CASSARGPDGYTF	TGTGCCAGCAGCGCCAGGGGGCCCGATGGCTACACCTTC
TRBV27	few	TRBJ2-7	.	CASSSPGRTYEQYF	TGTGCCAGCAGTTCTCCGGGACGGACCTACGAGCAGTACTTC
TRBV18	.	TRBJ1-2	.	CASSPRGGLDYGYTF	TGTGCCAGCTCACCCCGTGGGGGGCTCGACTATGGCTACACCTTC